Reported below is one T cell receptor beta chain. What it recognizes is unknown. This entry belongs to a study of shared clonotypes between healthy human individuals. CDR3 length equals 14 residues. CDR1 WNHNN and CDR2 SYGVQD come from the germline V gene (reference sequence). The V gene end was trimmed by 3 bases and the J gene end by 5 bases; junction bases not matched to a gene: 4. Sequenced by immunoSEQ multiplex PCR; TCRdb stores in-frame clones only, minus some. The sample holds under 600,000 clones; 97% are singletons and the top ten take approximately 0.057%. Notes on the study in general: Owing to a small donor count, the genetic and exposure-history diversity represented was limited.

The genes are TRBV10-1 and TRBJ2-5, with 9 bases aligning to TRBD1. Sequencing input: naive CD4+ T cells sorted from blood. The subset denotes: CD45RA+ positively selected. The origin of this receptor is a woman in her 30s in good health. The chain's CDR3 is CASSEGTGFETQYF. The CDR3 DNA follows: TGCGCCAGCAGTGAAGGGACAGGGTTCGAGACCCAGTACTTC.